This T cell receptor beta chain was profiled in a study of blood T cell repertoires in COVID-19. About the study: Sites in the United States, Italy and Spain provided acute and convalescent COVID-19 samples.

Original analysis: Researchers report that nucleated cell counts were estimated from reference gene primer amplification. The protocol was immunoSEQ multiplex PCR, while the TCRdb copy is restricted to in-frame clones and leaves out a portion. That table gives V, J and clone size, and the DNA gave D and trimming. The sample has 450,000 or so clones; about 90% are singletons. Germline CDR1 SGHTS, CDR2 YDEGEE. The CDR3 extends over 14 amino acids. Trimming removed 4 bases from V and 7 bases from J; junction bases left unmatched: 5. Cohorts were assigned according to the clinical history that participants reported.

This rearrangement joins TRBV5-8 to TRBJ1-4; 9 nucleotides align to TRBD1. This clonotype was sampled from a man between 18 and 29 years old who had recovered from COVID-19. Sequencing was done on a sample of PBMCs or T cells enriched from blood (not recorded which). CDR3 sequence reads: CASSMGQGLEKLFF. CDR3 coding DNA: TGTGCCAGCAGCATGGGACAGGGTCTTGAAAAACTGTTTTTT.